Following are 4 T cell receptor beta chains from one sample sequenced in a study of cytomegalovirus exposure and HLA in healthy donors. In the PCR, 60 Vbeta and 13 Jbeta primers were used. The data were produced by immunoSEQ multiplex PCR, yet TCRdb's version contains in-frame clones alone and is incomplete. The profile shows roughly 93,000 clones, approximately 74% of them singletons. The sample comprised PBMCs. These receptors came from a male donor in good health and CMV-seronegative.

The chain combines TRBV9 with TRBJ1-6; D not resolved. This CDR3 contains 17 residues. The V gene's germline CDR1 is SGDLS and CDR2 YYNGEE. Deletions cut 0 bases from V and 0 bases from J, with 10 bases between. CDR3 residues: CASSVEVQSSYNSPLHF. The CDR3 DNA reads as TGTGCCAGCAGCGTAGAAGTACAGAGCTCCTATAATTCACCCCTCCACTTT.

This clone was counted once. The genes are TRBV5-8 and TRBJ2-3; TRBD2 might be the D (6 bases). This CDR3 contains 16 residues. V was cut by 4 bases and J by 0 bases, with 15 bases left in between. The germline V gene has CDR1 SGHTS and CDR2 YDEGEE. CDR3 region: CASSLGTGQSTDTQYF. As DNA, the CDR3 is TGTGCCAGCAGCCTCGGGACTGGACAAAGCACAGATACGCAGTATTTT.

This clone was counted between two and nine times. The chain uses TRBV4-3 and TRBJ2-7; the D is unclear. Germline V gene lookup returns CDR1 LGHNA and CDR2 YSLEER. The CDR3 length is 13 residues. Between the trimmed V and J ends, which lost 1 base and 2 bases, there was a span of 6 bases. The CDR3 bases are TGCGCCAGCAGCCAAGGACTGGCCTACGAGCAGTACTTC. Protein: CASSQGLAYEQYF.

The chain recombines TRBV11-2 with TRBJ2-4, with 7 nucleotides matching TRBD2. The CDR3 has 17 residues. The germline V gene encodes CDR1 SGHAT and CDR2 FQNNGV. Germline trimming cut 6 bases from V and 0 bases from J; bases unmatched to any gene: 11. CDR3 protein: CASRKPGGRVAKNIQYF. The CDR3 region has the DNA TGTGCCAGCAGGAAACCCGGGGGGAGAGTAGCCAAAAACATTCAGTACTTC.